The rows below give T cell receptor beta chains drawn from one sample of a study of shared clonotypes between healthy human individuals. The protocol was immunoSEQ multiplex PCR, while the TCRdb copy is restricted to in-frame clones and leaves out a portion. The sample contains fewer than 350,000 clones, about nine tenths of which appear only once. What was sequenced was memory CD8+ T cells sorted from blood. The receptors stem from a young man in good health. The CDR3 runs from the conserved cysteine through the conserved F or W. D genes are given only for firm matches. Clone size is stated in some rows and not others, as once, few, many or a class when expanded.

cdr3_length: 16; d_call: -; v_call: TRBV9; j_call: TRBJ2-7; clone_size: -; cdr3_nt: TGTGCCAGCAGCGTAGGCCCGGGACGGACATACTACGAGCAGTACTTC; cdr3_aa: CASSVGPGRTYYEQYF
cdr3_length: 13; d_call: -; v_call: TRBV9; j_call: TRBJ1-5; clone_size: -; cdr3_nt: TGTGCCAGCAGCGGGGGCGGCAATCAGCCCCAGCATTTT; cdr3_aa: CASSGGGNQPQHF
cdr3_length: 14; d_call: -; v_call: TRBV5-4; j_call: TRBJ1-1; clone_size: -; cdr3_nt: TGTGCCAGCAGCTTCGGGGGTCGGAACACTGAAGCTTTCTTT; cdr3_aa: CASSFGGRNTEAFF
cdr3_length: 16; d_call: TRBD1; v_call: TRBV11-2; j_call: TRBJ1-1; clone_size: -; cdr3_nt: TGTGCCAGCAGCTTCCCCGGACAGGGTAAAGGCACTGAAGCTTTCTTT; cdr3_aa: CASSFPGQGKGTEAFF
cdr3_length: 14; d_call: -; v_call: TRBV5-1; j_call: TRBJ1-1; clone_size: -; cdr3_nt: TGCGCCAGCAGCTTGTCAGGGTCGAACACTGAAGCTTTCTTT; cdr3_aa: CASSLSGSNTEAFF
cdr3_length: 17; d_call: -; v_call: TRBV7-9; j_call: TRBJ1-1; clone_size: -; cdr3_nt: TGTGCCAGCAGCCTCGCCTGGGCCAAACCAATGAACACTGAAGCTTTCTTT; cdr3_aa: CASSLAWAKPMNTEAFF
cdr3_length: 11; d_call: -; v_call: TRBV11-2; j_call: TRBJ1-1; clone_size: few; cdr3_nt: TGTGCCAGCACCTTAAACACTGAAGCTTTCTTT; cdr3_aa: CASTLNTEAFF
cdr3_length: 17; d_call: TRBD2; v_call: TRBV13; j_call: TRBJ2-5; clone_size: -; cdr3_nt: TGTGCCAGCAGCCTCCAACCCTCTAGCGGGGTGGGGGAGACCCAGTACTTC; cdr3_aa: CASSLQPSSGVGETQYF
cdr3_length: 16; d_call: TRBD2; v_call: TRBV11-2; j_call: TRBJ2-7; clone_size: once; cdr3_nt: TGTGCCAGCAGCTTAGGAGGGACTAGCGGACACTACGAGCAGTACTTC; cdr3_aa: CASSLGGTSGHYEQYF
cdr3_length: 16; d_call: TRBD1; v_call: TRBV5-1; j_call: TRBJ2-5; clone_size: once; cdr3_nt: TGCGCCAGCAGCTTGTACCGGGACAGGCCTCGAGAGACCCAGTACTTC; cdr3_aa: CASSLYRDRPRETQYF
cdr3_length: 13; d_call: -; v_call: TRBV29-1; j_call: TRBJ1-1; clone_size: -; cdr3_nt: TGCAGCGCCGAGGGTGTCATGAACACTGAAGCTTTCTTT; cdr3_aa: CSAEGVMNTEAFF
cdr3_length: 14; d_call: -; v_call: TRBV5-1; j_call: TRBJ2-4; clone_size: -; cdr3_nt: TGCGCCAGCAGCCCGTCCATAGCCAAAAACATTCAGTACTTC; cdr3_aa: CASSPSIAKNIQYF
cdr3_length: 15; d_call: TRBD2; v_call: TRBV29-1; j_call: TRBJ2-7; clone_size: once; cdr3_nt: TGCAGCGTTGAGTTCCCTAGCGGACAAACCTACGAGCAGTACTTC; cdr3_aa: CSVEFPSGQTYEQYF
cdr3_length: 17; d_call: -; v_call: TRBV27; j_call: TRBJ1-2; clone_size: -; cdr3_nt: TGTGCCAGCAGCCCCAGTTTGGGCCACCCATCTAACTATGGCTACACCTTC; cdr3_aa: CASSPSLGHPSNYGYTF
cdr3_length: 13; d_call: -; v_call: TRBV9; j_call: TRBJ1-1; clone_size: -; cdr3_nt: TGTGCCAGCAGCGTATCGAGAGGAACTGAAGCTTTCTTT; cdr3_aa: CASSVSRGTEAFF
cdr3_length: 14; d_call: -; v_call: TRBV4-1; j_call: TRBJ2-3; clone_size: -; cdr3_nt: TGCGCCAGCAGCCAAATCTACGCCGAGTATTCGCAGTATTTT; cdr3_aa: CASSQIYAEYSQYF
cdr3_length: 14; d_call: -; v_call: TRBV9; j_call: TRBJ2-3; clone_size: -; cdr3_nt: TGTGCCAGCAGCGTAGAAGGAAGATGGGATACGCAGTATTTT; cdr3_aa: CASSVEGRWDTQYF
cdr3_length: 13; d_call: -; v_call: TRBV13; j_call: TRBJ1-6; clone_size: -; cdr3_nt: TGTGCCAGCAGCCTTCGCCTGGACTCACCCCTCCACTTT; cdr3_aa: CASSLRLDSPLHF
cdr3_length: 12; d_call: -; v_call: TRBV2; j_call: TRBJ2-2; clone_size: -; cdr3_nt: TGTGCCAGCAGCCCGGACAGCGGGGAGCTGTTTTTT; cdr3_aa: CASSPDSGELFF
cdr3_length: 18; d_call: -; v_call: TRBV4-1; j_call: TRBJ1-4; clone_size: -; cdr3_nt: TGCGCCAGCAGTGGGTTGGGGATGGATCTTGGATTTAATGAAAAACTGTTTTTT; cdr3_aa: CASSGLGMDLGFNEKLFF
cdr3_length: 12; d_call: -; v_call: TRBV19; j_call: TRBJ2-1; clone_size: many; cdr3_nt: TGTGCCAGTAGTATGTTGGCGAATGAGCAGTTCTTC; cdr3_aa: CASSMLANEQFF
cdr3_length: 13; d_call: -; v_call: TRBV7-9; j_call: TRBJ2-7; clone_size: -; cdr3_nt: TGTGCCAGCAGCTTTTGGGAGGTCGACGAGCAGTACTTC; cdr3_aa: CASSFWEVDEQYF
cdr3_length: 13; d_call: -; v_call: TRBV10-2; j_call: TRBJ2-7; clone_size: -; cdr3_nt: TGCGCCAGCAGGTCGGGGTCGATAGACGAGCAGTACTTC; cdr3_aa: CASRSGSIDEQYF
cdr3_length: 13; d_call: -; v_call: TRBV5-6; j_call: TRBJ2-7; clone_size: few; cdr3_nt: TGTGCCAGCAGCTTGGTCGGCGGGAACGAGCAGTACTTC; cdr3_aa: CASSLVGGNEQYF
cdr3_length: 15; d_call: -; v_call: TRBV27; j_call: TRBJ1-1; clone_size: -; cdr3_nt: TGTGCCAGCAGTCCTACCGCCGGTCGGAACACTGAAGCTTTCTTT; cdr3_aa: CASSPTAGRNTEAFF
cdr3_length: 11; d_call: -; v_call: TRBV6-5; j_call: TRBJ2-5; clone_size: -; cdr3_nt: TGTGCCAGCACCTCGGGGGAGACCCAGTACTTC; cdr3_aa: CASTSGETQYF
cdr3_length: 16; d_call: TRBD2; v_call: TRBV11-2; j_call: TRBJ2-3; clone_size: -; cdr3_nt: TGTGCCAGCAGCTTACCCATAGCGGGGGGCACAGATACGCAGTATTTT; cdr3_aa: CASSLPIAGGTDTQYF
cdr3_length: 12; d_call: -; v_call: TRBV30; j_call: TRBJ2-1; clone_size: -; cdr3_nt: TGTGCCTGGAGTCATACCACCGGGGAGCAGTTCTTC; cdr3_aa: CAWSHTTGEQFF
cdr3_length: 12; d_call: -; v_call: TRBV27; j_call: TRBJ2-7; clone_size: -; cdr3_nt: TGTGCCAGCAGGGGTTGGGACTACGAGCAGTACTTC; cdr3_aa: CASRGWDYEQYF
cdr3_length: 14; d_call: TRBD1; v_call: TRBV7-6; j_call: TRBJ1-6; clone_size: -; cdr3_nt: TGTGCCAGCAGCTCGGGACAGGGTCGTTCACCCCTCCACTTT; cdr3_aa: CASSSGQGRSPLHF
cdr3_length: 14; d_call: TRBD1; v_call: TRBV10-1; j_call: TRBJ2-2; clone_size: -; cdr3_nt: TGCGCCAGCTCACAGGGGGCGAACACCGGGGAGCTGTTTTTT; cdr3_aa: CASSQGANTGELFF
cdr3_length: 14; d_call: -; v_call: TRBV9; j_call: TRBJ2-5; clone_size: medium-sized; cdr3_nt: TGTGCCAGCAGCGTAGGAGGGGAACAAGAGACCCAGTACTTC; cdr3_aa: CASSVGGEQETQYF
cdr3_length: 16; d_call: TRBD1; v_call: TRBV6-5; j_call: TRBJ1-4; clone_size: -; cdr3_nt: TGTGCCAGCAGTTACGCGGAGACAGGGGTTTTTGAAAAACTGTTTTTT; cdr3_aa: CASSYAETGVFEKLFF
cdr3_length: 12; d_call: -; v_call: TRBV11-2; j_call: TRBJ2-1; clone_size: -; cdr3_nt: TGTGCCAGCACCTGGGATTACAATGAGCAGTTCTTC; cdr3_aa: CASTWDYNEQFF
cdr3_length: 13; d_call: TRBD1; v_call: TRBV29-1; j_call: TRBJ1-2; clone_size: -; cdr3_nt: TGCAGCGTCGAAACCGGGACAGGGAATGGCTACACCTTC; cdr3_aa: CSVETGTGNGYTF
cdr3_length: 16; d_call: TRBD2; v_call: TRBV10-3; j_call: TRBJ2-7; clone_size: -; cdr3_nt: TGTGCCATCAGCCCCCCCACTAGCGGAGCCTATTACGAGCAGTACTTC; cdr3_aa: CAISPPTSGAYYEQYF
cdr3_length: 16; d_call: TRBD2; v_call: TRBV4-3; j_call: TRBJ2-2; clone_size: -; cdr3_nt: TGCGCCAGCAGCGGCGAGCGGGAGGTCCGGCCCGGGGAGCTGTTTTTT; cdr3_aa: CASSGEREVRPGELFF
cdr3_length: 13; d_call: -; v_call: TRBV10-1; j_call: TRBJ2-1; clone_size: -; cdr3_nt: TGCGCCAGCAGTGTTGGAATTTACAATGAGCAGTTCTTC; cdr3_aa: CASSVGIYNEQFF
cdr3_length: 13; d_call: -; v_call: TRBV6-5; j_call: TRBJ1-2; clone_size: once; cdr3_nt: TGTGCCAGCAGTTACGACAGAAGTTATGGCTACACCTTC; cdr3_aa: CASSYDRSYGYTF
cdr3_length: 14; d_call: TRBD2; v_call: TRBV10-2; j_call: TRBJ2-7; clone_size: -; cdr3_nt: TGCGCCAGCAGGGGGACTAGCGGGATGAACGAGCAGTACTTC; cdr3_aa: CASRGTSGMNEQYF
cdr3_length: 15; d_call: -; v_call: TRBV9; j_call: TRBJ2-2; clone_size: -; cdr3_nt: TGTGCCAGCAGCGTGTCGCTAGCCGGTACCGGGGAGCTGTTTTTT; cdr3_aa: CASSVSLAGTGELFF
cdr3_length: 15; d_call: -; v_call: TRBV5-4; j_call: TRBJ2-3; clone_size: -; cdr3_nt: TGTGCCAGCAGCCTCAGGGGGGGAAGCACAGATACGCAGTATTTT; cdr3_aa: CASSLRGGSTDTQYF
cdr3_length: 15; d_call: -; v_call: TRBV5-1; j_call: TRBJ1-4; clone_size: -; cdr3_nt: TGCGCCAGCAGCTCCGGACCAGCAGGAGTTGGAAAACTGTTTTTT; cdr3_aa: CASSSGPAGVGKLFF
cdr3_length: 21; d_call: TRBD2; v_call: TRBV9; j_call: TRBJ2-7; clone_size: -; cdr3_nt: TGTGCCAGCAGCTCAAGACTAGCGGGAGACTATACAATAGCGGGCTCCTACGAGCAGTACTTC; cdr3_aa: CASSSRLAGDYTIAGSYEQYF